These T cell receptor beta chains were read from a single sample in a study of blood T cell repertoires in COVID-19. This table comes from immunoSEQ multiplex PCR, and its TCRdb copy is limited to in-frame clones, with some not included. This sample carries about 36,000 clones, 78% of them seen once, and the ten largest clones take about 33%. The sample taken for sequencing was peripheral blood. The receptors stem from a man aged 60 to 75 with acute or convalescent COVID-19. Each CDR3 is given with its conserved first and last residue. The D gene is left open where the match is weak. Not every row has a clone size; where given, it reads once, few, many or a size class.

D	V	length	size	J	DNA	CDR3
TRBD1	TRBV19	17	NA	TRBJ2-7	TGTGCCAGTAGTATAGGCGTCTTCGGACAGGGTTTATCCGAGCAGTACTTC	CASSIGVFGQGLSEQYF
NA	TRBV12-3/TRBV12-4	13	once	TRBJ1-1	TGTGCCAGCAGTTTAGCGCAGGCGACTGAAGCTTTCTTT	CASSLAQATEAFF
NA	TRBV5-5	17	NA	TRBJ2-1	TGTGCCAGCAGCGGGGGATCCGGGACACCGTCGGGGAATGAGCAGTTCTTC	CASSGGSGTPSGNEQFF
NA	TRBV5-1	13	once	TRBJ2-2	TGCGCCAGCAGCTTGGGCCCGACAGGGGAGCTGTTTTTT	CASSLGPTGELFF
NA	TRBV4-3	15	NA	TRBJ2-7	TGCGCCAGCAGCCAGTCGGGGAAGGGATCCGGGGAGCAGTACTTC	CASSQSGKGSGEQYF
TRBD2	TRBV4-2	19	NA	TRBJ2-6	TGTGCCAGCAGCCCGAGGTGGGCAGGCGGGGGGGCTGGGGCCAACGTCCTGACTTTC	CASSPRWAGGGAGANVLTF
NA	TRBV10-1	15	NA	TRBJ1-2	TGCGCCAGCAGTGAGAGGGGCAGCAACGTCTATGGCTACACCTTC	CASSERGSNVYGYTF
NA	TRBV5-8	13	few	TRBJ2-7	TGTGCCAGCAGCTTGACTAAAACCTACGAGCAGTACTTC	CASSLTKTYEQYF
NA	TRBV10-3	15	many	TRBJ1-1	TGTGCCATCAGTGGGCCGCAGGGTAAGGGGACTGAAGCTTTCTTT	CAISGPQGKGTEAFF
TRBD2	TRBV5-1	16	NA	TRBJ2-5	TGCGCCAGCAGCCCTAGCGGGGCGGGCGGGACTGAGACCCAGTACTTC	CASSPSGAGGTETQYF
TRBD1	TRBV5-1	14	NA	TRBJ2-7	TGCGCCAGCAGCTTCTCGGGACAGGACTACGAGCAGTACTTC	CASSFSGQDYEQYF
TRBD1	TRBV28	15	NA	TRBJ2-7	TGTGCCAGCAGGCCGGTCCCAGGGGGCAAGTACGAGCAGTACTTC	CASRPVPGGKYEQYF
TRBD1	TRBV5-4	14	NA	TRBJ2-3	TGTGCCAGCAGGCAGGGGGCGCAGACAGATACGCAGTATTTT	CASRQGAQTDTQYF
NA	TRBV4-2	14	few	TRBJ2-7	TGTGCCAGCAGCCGATTAACAGGGCACTACGAGCAGTACTTC	CASSRLTGHYEQYF
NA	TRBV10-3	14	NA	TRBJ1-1	TGTGCCACCCAGACGGGGGCGGGGGACACTGAAGCTTTCTTT	CATQTGAGDTEAFF
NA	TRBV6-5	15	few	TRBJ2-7	TGTGCCAGCACCCGCGGACAGCCTGCGAACTACGAGCAGTACTTC	CASTRGQPANYEQYF
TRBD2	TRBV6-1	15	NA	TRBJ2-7	TGTGCCAGCAGTGAAACTAGCGGGAGCTCCTACGAGCAGTACTTC	CASSETSGSSYEQYF
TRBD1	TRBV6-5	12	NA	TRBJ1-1	TGTGCCAGCAGCCGCATACAGGGGTTCCCTTTCTTT	CASSRIQGFPFF
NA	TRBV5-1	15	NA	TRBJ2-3	TGCGCCAGCAGCTTGGACAGCACGGCCCCAGATACGCAGTATTTT	CASSLDSTAPDTQYF
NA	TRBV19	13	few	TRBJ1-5	TGTGCCAGTAGTATTCAGAGCAATCAGCCCCAGCATTTT	CASSIQSNQPQHF
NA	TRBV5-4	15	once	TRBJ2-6	TGTGCCAGCAGCTTGGAAGGGAGGGGGGCCAACGTCCTGACTTTC	CASSLEGRGANVLTF
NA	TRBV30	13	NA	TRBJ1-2	TGTGCCTGGAGTGCCGGACTTAACTATGGCTACACCTTC	CAWSAGLNYGYTF
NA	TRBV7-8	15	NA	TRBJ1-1	TGTGCCAGCAGCTTTTCTCAGGGGCAGAACACTGAAGCTTTCTTT	CASSFSQGQNTEAFF
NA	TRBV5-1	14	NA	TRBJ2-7	TGCGCCAGCAGCTTGGATTCCAGGGGTAGGGAGCAGTACTTC	CASSLDSRGREQYF
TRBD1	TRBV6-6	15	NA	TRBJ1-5	TGTGCCAGCAGTAGCCGGGACAGACCGCTTATGGCCCAGCATTTT	CASSSRDRPLMAQHF
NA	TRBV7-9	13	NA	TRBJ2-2	TGTGCCAGCAGCTCTCAGGGGACCGGGGAGCTGTTTTTT	CASSSQGTGELFF
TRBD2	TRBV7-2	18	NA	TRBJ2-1	TGTGCCAGCAGCGGCCACCGACTAGCGGCCGAAACACTCAATGAGCAGTTCTTC	CASSGHRLAAETLNEQFF
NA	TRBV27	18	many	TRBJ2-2	TGTGCCAGCAGTTTATCTTTCTATCGGACTGGGAACACCGGGGAGCTGTTTTTT	CASSLSFYRTGNTGELFF
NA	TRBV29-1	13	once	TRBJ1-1	TGCAGCGTTGTGGGCAGATTGAACACTGAAGCTTTCTTT	CSVVGRLNTEAFF
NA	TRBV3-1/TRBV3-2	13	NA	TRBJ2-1	TGTGCCAGCAGCGTGGGACAACACAATGAGCAGTTCTTC	CASSVGQHNEQFF
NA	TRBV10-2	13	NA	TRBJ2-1	TGCGCCAGCAAGCGGAGCTCCTACAATGAGCAGTTCTTC	CASKRSSYNEQFF
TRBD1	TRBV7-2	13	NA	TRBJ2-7	TGTGCCAGCAGGGGACAGGGTCTCCACGAGCAGTACTTC	CASRGQGLHEQYF
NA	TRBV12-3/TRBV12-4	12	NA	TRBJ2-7	TGTGCCAGCAGCCACCGGCGAGGCGAGCAGTACTTC	CASSHRRGEQYF
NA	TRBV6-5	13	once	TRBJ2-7	TGTGCCAGCGGGGTAGGAGCTAGCCGCGAGCAGTACTTC	CASGVGASREQYF
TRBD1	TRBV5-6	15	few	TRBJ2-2	TGTGCCAGCAGCCCGACAGGGCTCCACACCGGGGAGCTGTTTTTT	CASSPTGLHTGELFF
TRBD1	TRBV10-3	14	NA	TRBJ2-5	TGTGCCATCAGTGAGCCGGGACAGCAAGAGACCCAGTACTTC	CAISEPGQQETQYF
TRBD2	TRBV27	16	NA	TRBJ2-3	TGTGCCAGCAGTTTATCTAGTTTGGCGGGAGTCAATACGCAGTATTTT	CASSLSSLAGVNTQYF
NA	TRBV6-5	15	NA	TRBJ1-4	TGTGCCAGCAGTACGTCCGGTCAAGGGGATGAAAAACTGTTTTTT	CASSTSGQGDEKLFF
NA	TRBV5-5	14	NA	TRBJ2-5	TGTGCCAGCAGCTTGTCGGGAGTTCAAGAGACCCAGTACTTC	CASSLSGVQETQYF
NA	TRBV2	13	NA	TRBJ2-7	TGTGCCAGCTTACGGGAGTATGGCTACGAGCAGTACTTC	CASLREYGYEQYF
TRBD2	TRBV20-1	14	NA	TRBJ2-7	TGCAGTGCTAGTGCGGGGGTGCCGTCCTACGAGCAGTACTTC	CSASAGVPSYEQYF